The clone carrying this TCR beta chain was seen only once. The target antigen is unknown. The sample is drawn from a study of PD-L1 blockade in urothelial cancer. Here immunoSEQ multiplex PCR was the method, and the copy in TCRdb shows in-frame clones only, minus some. The sample holds about 51,000 clones; approximately 86% are singletons and the top ten take roughly 16%. General observations from the study: Enhanced expansion of tumor-associated blood clones at 3 weeks characterized durable-benefit patients.

V was shortened by 7 bases and J by 0 bases, with 13 bases between the two germline ends. Germline CDR1 and CDR2: MNHEY and SVGAGI. The CDR3 extends over 15 amino acids. This specimen was PBMCs, taken around atezolizumab (anti-PD-L1) treatment. The V and J genes are TRBV6-5 and TRBJ1-3; no clear D. This receptor was obtained from a man in his sixties with urothelial cancer. CDR3 nucleotide sequence: TGTGCCAGCATGAGCAGGATGCTCTCTGGAAACACCATATATTTT. It encodes CASMSRMLSGNTIYF.